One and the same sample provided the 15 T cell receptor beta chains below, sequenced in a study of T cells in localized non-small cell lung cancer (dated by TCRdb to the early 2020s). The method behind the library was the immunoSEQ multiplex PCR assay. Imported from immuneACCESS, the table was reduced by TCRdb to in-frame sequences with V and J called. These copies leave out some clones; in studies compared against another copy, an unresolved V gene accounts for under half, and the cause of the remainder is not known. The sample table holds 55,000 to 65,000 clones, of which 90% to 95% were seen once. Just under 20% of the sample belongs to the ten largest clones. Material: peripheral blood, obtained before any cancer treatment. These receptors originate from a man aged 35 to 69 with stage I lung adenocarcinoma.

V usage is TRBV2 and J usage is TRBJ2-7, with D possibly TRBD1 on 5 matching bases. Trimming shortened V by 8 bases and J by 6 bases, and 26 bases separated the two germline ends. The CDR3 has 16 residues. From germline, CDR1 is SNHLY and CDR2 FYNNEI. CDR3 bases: TGTGCCAGCCGCCCAATAACAGGTCTAAATACTGGCGAGCAGTACTTC. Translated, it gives CASRPITGLNTGEQYF.

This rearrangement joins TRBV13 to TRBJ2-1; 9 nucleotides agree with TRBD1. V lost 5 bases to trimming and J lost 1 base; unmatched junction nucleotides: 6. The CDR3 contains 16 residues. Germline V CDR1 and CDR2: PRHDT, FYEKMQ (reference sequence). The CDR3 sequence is CASSHDRGGSYNEQFF. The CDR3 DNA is TGTGCCAGCAGCCACGACAGGGGGGGATCCTACAATGAGCAGTTCTTC.

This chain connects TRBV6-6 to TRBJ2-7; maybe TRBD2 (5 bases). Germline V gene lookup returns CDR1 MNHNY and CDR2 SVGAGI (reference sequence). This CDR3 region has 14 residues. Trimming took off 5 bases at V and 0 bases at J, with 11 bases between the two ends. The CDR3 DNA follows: TGTGCCAGCAGTCGTGGAGGAGACTCCTACGAGCAGTACTTC. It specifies CASSRGGDSYEQYF.

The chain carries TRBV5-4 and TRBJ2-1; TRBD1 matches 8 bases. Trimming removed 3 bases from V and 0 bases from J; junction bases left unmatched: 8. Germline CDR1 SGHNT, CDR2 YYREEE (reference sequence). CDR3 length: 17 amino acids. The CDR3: CASSSGTGPLSYNEQFF. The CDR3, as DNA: TGTGCCAGCAGCTCCGGGACAGGCCCTCTCTCCTACAATGAGCAGTTCTTC.

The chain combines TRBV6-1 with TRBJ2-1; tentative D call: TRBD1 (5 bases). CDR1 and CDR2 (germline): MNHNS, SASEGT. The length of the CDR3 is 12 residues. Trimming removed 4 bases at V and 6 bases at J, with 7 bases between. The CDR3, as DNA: TGTGCCAGCAGTGCAAGGGGCAATGAGCAGTTCTTC. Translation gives CASSARGNEQFF.

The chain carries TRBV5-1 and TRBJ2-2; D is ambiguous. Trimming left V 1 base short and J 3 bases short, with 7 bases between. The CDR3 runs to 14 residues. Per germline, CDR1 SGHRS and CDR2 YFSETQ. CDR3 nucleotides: TGCGCCAGCAGCTTGAATTCTTACACCGGGGAGCTGTTTTTT. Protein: CASSLNSYTGELFF.

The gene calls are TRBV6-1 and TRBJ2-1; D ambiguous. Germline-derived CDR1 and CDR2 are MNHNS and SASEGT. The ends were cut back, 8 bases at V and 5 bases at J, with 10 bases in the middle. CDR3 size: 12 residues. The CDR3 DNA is TGTGCCAGCGCATACAGAAACAATGAGCAGTTCTTC. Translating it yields CASAYRNNEQFF.

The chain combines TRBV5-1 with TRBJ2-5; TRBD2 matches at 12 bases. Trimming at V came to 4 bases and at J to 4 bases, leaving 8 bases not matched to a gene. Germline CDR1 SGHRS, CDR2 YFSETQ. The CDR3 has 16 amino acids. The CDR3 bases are TGCGCCAGCAGCGGAACACCGGGACTAGCGGGAGAGACCCAGTACTTC. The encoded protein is CASSGTPGLAGETQYF.

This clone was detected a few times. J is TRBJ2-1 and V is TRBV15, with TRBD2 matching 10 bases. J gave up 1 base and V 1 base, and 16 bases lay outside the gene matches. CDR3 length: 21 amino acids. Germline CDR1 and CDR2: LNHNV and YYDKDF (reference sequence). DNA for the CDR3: TGTGCCACCAGCAGAGTAAGGAGGACTAGCGGTCCAGAGGGATCCTACAATGAGCAGTTCTTC. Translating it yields CATSRVRRTSGPEGSYNEQFF.

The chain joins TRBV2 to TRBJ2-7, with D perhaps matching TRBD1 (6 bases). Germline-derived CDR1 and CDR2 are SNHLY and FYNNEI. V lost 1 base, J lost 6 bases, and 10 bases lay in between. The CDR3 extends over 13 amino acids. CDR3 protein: CASSEGGPPEQYF. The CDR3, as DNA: TGTGCCAGCAGTGAAGGGGGGCCCCCCGAGCAGTACTTC.

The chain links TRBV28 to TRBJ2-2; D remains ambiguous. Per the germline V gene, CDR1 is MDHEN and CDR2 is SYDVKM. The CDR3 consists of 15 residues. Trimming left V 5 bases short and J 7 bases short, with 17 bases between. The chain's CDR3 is CASSPPIGIRGELFF. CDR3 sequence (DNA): TGTGCCAGCAGTCCCCCTATAGGGATCCGCGGGGAGCTGTTTTTT.

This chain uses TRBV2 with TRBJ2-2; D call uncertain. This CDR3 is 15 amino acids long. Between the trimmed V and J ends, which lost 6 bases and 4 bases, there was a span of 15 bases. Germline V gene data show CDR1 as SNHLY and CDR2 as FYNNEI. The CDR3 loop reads CASSPYSALTGELFF. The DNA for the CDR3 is TGTGCCAGCAGCCCCTACAGCGCTCTCACCGGGGAGCTGTTTTTT.

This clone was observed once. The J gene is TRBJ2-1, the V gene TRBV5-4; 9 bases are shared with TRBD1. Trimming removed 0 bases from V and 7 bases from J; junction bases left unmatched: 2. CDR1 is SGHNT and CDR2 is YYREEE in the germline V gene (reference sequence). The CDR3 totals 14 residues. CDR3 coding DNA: TGTGCCAGCAGCTTGGGTGGGACAGGGAATGAGCAGTTCTTC. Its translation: CASSLGGTGNEQFF.

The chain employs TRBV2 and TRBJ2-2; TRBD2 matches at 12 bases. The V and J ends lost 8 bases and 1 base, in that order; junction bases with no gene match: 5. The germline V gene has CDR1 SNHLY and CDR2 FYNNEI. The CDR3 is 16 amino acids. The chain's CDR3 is CASGLAGTLNTGELFF. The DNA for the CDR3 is TGTGCCAGCGGACTAGCGGGGACCCTGAACACCGGGGAGCTGTTTTTT.

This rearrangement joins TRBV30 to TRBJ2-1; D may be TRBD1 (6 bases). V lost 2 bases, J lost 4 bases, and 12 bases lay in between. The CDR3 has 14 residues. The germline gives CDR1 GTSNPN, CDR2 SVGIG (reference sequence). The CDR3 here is CAWSRDRIYNEQFF. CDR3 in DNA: TGTGCCTGGAGTCGAGACAGGATTTACAATGAGCAGTTCTTC.